This T cell receptor (beta chain) came from a study of T cells in Graves' hyperthyroidism and ophthalmopathy. Whole-study context: The authors collected peripheral blood at initial diagnosis, before any treatment.

Study observations and caveats: Before onset, ophthalmopathy was predicted by the model a median roughly six months earlier.

As for this clonotype: Antigen: not known.

The CDR3 runs to 11 residues. V was clipped by 4 bases and J by 12 bases, with 11 bases between them. From germline, CDR1 is MDHEN and CDR2 SYDVKM. RNA transcripts provided the source from which TCR beta CDR3 regions were amplified. When the TCR CDR3 underwent first-round RT-PCR, the HTBI primer set was used. TCRdb re-derived calls from the multiplex PCR reads in MiXCR, one entry per CDR3 protein. The data hold approximately 400,000 distinct CDR3 sequences, with 15% to 18% observed a single time. Material: blood. This rearrangement joins TRBV28 to TRBJ2-3, with D maybe TRBD1 (5 bases). This TCR derives from a woman between 18 and 29 years old with Graves' hyperthyroidism. For the CDR3, the DNA is TGTGCCAGCAGTTCAGGGATTTTCCAGTATTTT. Translating it yields CASSSGIFQYF.